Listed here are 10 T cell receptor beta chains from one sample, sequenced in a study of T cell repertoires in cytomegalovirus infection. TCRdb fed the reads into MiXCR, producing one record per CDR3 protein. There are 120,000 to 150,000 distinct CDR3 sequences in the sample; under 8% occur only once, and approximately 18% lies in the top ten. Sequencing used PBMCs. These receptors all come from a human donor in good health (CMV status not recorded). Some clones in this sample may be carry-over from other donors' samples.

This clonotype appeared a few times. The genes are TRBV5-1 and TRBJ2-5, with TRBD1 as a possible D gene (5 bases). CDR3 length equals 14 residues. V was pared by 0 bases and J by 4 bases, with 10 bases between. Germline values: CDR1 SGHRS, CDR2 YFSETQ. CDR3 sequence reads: CASSLGQHGETQYF. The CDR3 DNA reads TGCGCCAGCAGCTTGGGACAGCATGGAGAGACCCAGTACTTC.

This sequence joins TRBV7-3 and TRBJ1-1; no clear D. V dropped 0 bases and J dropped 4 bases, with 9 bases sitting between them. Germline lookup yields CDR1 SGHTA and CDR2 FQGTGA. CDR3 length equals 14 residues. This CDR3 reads CASSLTGDVTEAFF. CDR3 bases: TGTGCCAGCAGCTTAACGGGCGATGTCACTGAAGCTTTCTTT.

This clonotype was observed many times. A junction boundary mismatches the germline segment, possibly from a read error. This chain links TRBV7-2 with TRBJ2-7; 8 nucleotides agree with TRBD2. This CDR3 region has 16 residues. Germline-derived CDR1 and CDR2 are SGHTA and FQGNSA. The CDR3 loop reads CASSLAGGGRGDYSHF. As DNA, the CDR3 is TGTGCCAGCAGCTTAGCCGGGGGGGGGCGCGGGGACTATTCGCACTTC.

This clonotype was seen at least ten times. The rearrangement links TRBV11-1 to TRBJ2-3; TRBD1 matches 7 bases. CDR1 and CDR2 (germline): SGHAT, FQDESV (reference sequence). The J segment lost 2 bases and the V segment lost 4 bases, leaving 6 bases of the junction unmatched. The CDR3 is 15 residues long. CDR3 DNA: TGTGCCAGCAGCTCAGGGGGAACGGACACAGATACGCAGTATTTT. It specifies CASSSGGTDTDTQYF.

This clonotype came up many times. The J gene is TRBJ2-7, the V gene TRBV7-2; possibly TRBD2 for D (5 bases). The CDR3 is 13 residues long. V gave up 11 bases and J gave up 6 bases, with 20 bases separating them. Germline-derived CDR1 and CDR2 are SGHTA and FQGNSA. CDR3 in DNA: TGTGCCGGCCAGCCCGGGGATACTGGCGAGCAGTACTTC. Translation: CAGQPGDTGEQYF.

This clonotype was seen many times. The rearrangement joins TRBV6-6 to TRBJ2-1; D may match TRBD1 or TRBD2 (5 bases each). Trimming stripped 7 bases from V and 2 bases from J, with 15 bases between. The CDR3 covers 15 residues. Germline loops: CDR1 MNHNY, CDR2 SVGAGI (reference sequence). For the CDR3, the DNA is TGTGCCAGCACCCCACGAGGGGCAGCCTACAATGAGCAGTTCTTC. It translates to CASTPRGAAYNEQFF.

The CDR3 region is CASTSGQSNQPQHF. The CDR3 region has the DNA TGTGCCAGCACCTCGGGACAGAGCAATCAGCCCCAGCATTTT. The V call is TRBV28, the J call TRBJ1-5; 7 bases map to TRBD1. The germline CDR1 and CDR2 sequences are MDHEN and SYDVKM. The CDR3 length is 14 residues. Trimming at V came to 7 bases and at J to 1 base, leaving 4 bases not matched to a gene. Complete variable domain (other parts from reference TRBV28 and TRBJ1-5): DVKVTQSSRYLVKRTGEKVFLECVQDMDHENMFWYRQDPGLGLRLIYFSYDVKMKEKGDIPEGYSVSREKKERFSLILESASTNQTSMYLCASTSGQSNQPQHFGDGTRLSIL.

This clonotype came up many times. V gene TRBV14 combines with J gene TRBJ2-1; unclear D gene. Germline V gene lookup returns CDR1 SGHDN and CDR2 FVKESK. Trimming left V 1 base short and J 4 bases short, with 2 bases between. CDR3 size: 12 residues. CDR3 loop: CASSQAYNEQFF. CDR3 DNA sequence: TGTGCCAGCAGCCAAGCTTACAATGAGCAGTTCTTC.

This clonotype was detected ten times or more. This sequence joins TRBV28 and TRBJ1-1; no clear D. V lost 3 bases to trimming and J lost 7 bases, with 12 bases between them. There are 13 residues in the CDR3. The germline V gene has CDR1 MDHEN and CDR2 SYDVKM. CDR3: CASSLTLGGEAFF. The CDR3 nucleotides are TGTGCCAGCAGTTTGACGCTCGGTGGTGAAGCTTTCTTT.

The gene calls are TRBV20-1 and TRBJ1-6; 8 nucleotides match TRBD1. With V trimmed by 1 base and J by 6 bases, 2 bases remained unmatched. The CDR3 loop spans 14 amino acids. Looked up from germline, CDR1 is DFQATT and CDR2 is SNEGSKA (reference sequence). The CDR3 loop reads CSARGDRRNSPLHF. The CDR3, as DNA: TGCAGTGCTAGAGGGGACAGGCGTAATTCACCCCTCCACTTT.